One T cell receptor beta chain is described in this entry. The data are from a study of blood T cell repertoires in COVID-19. On the study more broadly: Sources were T cells, B-cell-depleted T cells, or PBMCs; the material itself was cDNA or gDNA.

Clones were sequenced by immunoSEQ multiplex PCR, and TCRdb holds only the in-frame ones, with some missing. The sample lists around 340,000 clones; approximately 91% were seen once. In germline, CDR1 is SGHAT, CDR2 FQNNGV. This CDR3 has 15 residues. After removal of 5 bases from V and 2 bases from J, the junction contained 9 bases not matched to a gene. The gene calls are TRBV11-2 and TRBJ2-7; 7 bases are shared with TRBD2. Sequenced sample: PBMCs or T cells enriched from blood (not recorded which). The clonotype was recovered from a woman aged 25 to 39 who had been exposed to COVID-19. The CDR3 DNA is TGTGCCAGCAGCCCTATTCTAGCGGTTACCTACGAGCAGTACTTC. Amino acid sequence: CASSPILAVTYEQYF. The full variable domain, completed using reference TRBV11-2 and TRBJ2-7, is EAGVAQSPRYKIIEKRQSVAFWCNPISGHATLYWYQQILGQGPKLLIQFQNNGVVDDSQLPKDRFSAERLKGVDSTLKIQPAKLEDSAVYLCASSPILAVTYEQYFGPGTRLTVT.